This is a list of T cell receptor beta chains from one sample in a study of human T cells and chemical hapten exposure. TCRdb passed the RACE reads through MiXCR, listing each CDR3 protein once. The top ten hold 6.7% of the sample, which has over 40,000 distinct CDR3 sequences, approximately 3.4% seen once. Specimen: whole blood, collected in connection with sensitization to the hapten diphenylcyclopropenone (DPC). Receptor source: a middle-aged man with alopecia areata. Some clones in this sample may be carry-over from other donors' samples. The CDR3 runs from the conserved cysteine through the conserved F or W. D genes are given only for firm matches. Clone size is not always given. Where it is, it says once, few, many or a class for expanded clones.

v_gene	d_gene	j_gene	abundance	CDR3nt	CDR3aa
TRBV7-2	TRBD1	TRBJ2-7	many	TGTGCCAGCAGCTTATACAGGGGGCTTGGCTACGAGCAGTACTTC	CASSLYRGLGYEQYF
TRBV12-3/TRBV12-4	NA	TRBJ2-1	many	TGTGCCAGCGATTCAGGGGATGAGCAGTTCTTC	CASDSGDEQFF
TRBV2	NA	TRBJ2-6	many	TGTGCCAGCACCGGGGGTTTTGGGGCCAACGTCCTGACTTTC	CASTGGFGANVLTF
TRBV6-2/TRBV6-3	NA	TRBJ2-3	many	TGTGCCAGCAGTACCCCCGACGCTTTAAGCACAGATACGCAGTATTTT	CASSTPDALSTDTQYF
TRBV28	NA	TRBJ2-7	many	TGTGCCAGCAGCTCGGGTCGGACTCAGACGGCCTACGAGCAGTACTTC	CASSSGRTQTAYEQYF
TRBV7-8	TRBD2	TRBJ2-3	many	TGTGCCAGCAGCCCCCGGGCTAGCGGGTCCACCTCAGATACGCAGTATTTT	CASSPRASGSTSDTQYF
TRBV12-3/TRBV12-4	NA	TRBJ2-1	many	TGTGCCAGCAGTCCCACATCCCAACTGGTGTTCTTC	CASSPTSQLVFF
TRBV6-1	TRBD2	TRBJ2-7	many	TGTGCCACCGATCTAGCGGCACTGATTTACGAGCAGTACTTC	CATDLAALIYEQYF
TRBV7-2	NA	TRBJ1-1	many	TGTGCCAGCAGCTTAGATTCAGGGGTGAACACTGAAGCTTTCTTT	CASSLDSGVNTEAFF
TRBV6-6	NA	TRBJ1-2	many	TGTGCCAGCAGTCCCTCCAGGGACTATGGCTACACCTTC	CASSPSRDYGYTF
TRBV6-5	NA	TRBJ2-1	many	TGTGCCAGCAGTTATATCCAGGGGCAGGATGAGCAGTTCTTC	CASSYIQGQDEQFF
TRBV5-4	NA	TRBJ2-1	many	TGTGCCAGCAGCCTAGACTTGGCAGCGGGTGAGCAGTTCTTC	CASSLDLAAGEQFF
TRBV24-1	NA	TRBJ2-3	many	TGTGCCACCTCTCAACAGAGCACAGATACGCAGTATTTT	CATSQQSTDTQYF
TRBV30	NA	TRBJ1-1	many	TGTGCCTGGAGTGTACTCGGGGCGGGGAACACTGAAGCTTTCTTT	CAWSVLGAGNTEAFF
TRBV6-6	NA	TRBJ1-1	many	TGTGCCAGCAGTTACGAGACAGGTGAAGCTTTCTTT	CASSYETGEAFF
TRBV12-3/TRBV12-4	NA	TRBJ2-1	many	TGTGCCAGCCCTTTGGGATGTAATGAGCAGTTCTTC	CASPLGCNEQFF
TRBV6-2/TRBV6-3	NA	TRBJ2-2	medium-sized	TGTGCCAGCAGTGGGAACTACGCCGGGGAGCTGTTTTTT	CASSGNYAGELFF
TRBV13	NA	TRBJ2-5	many	TGTGCCAGCAGCCCATCTCTGATCTACCAAGAGACCCAGTACTTC	CASSPSLIYQETQYF
TRBV7-2	NA	TRBJ1-5	many	TGTGCCAGCAGCTCCAAACAGGGACCCCAGCATTTT	CASSSKQGPQHF
TRBV5-4	NA	TRBJ2-3	many	TGTGCCAGCAGCTTGGAGCCCAGCGCCCCCCCAGATACGCAGTATTTT	CASSLEPSAPPDTQYF
TRBV6-5	NA	TRBJ2-7	NA	TGTGCCAGCAGATCCCGTGGGGGGCAGGACGAGCAGTACTTC	CASRSRGGQDEQYF
TRBV7-9	TRBD1	TRBJ2-7	many	TGTGCCAGCAGCTTCTTGGCAGGGGGTTCATACGAGCAGTACTTC	CASSFLAGGSYEQYF
TRBV2	NA	TRBJ1-5	few	TGTGCCAGCAGTTCCAGGAGGCAGGGGAGTCAGCCCCAGCATTTT	CASSSRRQGSQPQHF
TRBV3-1	NA	TRBJ2-1	many	TGTGCCAGCAGCCAACCAAGCGCGGGAAACGAGCAGTTCTTC	CASSQPSAGNEQFF
TRBV20-1	TRBD2	TRBJ2-7	many	TGCAGTGCCAGAGGACTAGCGGGGGCATCCTACGAGCAGTACTTC	CSARGLAGASYEQYF
TRBV6-2/TRBV6-3	NA	TRBJ1-6	many	TGTGCCAGCAGTTACTCGACGGGAAGGAGTTCACCCCTCCACTTT	CASSYSTGRSSPLHF
TRBV20-1	NA	TRBJ1-4	many	TGCAGTGCTAACAGACCAACTAATGAAAAACTGTTTTTT	CSANRPTNEKLFF
TRBV20-1	TRBD1	TRBJ2-7	NA	TGCAGTGCCGAGGGACAGCTTAACTACGAGCAGTACTTC	CSAEGQLNYEQYF
TRBV27	NA	TRBJ2-3	many	TGTGCCAGCACCCACATAGATACGCAGTATTTT	CASTHIDTQYF
TRBV29-1	TRBD1	TRBJ1-4	many	TGCAGCGTTGAAGGACAGGGGAATGAAAAACTGTTTTTT	CSVEGQGNEKLFF
TRBV12-3/TRBV12-4	TRBD1	TRBJ1-6	many	TGTGCCAGCAGTTTAGAGACAGGGCTTGGTGGATTGAATTCACCCCTCCACTTT	CASSLETGLGGLNSPLHF
TRBV19	NA	TRBJ1-5	NA	TGTGCCAGTAGTATAGGAAGACAGTTACTAAATCAGCCCCAGCATTTT	CASSIGRQLLNQPQHF
TRBV29-1	TRBD2	TRBJ2-1	few	TGCAGCGTCTGGACTAGCGGGAGAGGTGAGCAGTTCTTC	CSVWTSGRGEQFF
TRBV28	NA	TRBJ1-1	many	TGTGCCAGCAGTCCATCTTCCCGGGGGAACACTGAAGCTTTCTTT	CASSPSSRGNTEAFF
TRBV7-8	NA	TRBJ1-2	many	TGTGCCAGCAGCTTCCCGGGGAGCTATGGCTACACCTTC	CASSFPGSYGYTF
TRBV6-5	TRBD2	TRBJ2-3	many	TGTGCCAGCAGTTACAAAGCGGGAACTAACACAGATACGCAGTATTTT	CASSYKAGTNTDTQYF
TRBV7-9	TRBD1	TRBJ2-1	NA	TGTGCCAGCAGCCCGACACAGGGGGCGAATGAGCAGTTCTTC	CASSPTQGANEQFF
TRBV3-1	NA	TRBJ2-1	NA	TGTGCCAGCAGTAACCGAAGGGTTGAGCAGTTCTTC	CASSNRRVEQFF
TRBV24-1	NA	TRBJ2-5	many	TGTGCCACCAAACTGGCCGGGGAAGAGACCCAGTACTTC	CATKLAGEETQYF
TRBV28	TRBD2	TRBJ2-1	many	TGTGCCAGCAGCCTACTTAGCGGGAGTCCATTCTTC	CASSLLSGSPFF
TRBV29-1	NA	TRBJ2-2	many	TGCAGCGTTGAAACAACGAACACCGGGGAGCTGTTTTTT	CSVETTNTGELFF
TRBV19	NA	TRBJ2-3	NA	TGTGCCAGTAGTATAGCTGAGCGCGCAGATACGCAGTATTTT	CASSIAERADTQYF
TRBV20-1	NA	TRBJ2-7	many	TGCAGTGCTAGAGACCCAGGGCCGGGCGAGCAGTACTTC	CSARDPGPGEQYF
TRBV19	NA	TRBJ1-1	NA	TGTGCCAGCCTAAAAGGGTCAACGAACACTGAAGCTTTCTTT	CASLKGSTNTEAFF
TRBV13	NA	TRBJ2-5	NA	TGTGCCAGCAGCTCCCGTCCTCCCAGGGAACAGACCCAGTACTTC	CASSSRPPREQTQYF
TRBV12-3/TRBV12-4	NA	TRBJ2-7	many	TGTGCCAGCAGTTTCATAGGGACCTACGAGCAGTACTTC	CASSFIGTYEQYF
TRBV12-3/TRBV12-4	NA	TRBJ1-2	many	TGTGCCAGCAACCCCGGAGGGTTTAACTATGGCTACACCTTC	CASNPGGFNYGYTF
TRBV6-5	TRBD2	TRBJ2-2	many	TGTGCCAGCAGCCCCACCGGGAGGTCCAACGGGGAGCTGTTTTTT	CASSPTGRSNGELFF
TRBV6-1	NA	TRBJ2-3	NA	TGTGCCAGCACGCTGGGGGGCACAGATACGCAGTATTTT	CASTLGGTDTQYF
TRBV5-4	NA	TRBJ1-3	many	TGTGCCAGCAGCTCGACAGCGGGAGACACCATATATTTT	CASSSTAGDTIYF
TRBV15	NA	TRBJ2-1	many	TGTGCCACCAGCGGGGGGACTGGCAATGAGCAGTTCTTC	CATSGGTGNEQFF
TRBV4-3	NA	TRBJ1-1	NA	TGCGCCAGCAGCCAAGATATGGCGAGGGTCACTGAAGCTTTCTTT	CASSQDMARVTEAFF
TRBV20-1	TRBD1	TRBJ1-1	few	TGCAGTGCTCGTCCCGGGACAGGGAACACTGAAGCTTTCTTT	CSARPGTGNTEAFF